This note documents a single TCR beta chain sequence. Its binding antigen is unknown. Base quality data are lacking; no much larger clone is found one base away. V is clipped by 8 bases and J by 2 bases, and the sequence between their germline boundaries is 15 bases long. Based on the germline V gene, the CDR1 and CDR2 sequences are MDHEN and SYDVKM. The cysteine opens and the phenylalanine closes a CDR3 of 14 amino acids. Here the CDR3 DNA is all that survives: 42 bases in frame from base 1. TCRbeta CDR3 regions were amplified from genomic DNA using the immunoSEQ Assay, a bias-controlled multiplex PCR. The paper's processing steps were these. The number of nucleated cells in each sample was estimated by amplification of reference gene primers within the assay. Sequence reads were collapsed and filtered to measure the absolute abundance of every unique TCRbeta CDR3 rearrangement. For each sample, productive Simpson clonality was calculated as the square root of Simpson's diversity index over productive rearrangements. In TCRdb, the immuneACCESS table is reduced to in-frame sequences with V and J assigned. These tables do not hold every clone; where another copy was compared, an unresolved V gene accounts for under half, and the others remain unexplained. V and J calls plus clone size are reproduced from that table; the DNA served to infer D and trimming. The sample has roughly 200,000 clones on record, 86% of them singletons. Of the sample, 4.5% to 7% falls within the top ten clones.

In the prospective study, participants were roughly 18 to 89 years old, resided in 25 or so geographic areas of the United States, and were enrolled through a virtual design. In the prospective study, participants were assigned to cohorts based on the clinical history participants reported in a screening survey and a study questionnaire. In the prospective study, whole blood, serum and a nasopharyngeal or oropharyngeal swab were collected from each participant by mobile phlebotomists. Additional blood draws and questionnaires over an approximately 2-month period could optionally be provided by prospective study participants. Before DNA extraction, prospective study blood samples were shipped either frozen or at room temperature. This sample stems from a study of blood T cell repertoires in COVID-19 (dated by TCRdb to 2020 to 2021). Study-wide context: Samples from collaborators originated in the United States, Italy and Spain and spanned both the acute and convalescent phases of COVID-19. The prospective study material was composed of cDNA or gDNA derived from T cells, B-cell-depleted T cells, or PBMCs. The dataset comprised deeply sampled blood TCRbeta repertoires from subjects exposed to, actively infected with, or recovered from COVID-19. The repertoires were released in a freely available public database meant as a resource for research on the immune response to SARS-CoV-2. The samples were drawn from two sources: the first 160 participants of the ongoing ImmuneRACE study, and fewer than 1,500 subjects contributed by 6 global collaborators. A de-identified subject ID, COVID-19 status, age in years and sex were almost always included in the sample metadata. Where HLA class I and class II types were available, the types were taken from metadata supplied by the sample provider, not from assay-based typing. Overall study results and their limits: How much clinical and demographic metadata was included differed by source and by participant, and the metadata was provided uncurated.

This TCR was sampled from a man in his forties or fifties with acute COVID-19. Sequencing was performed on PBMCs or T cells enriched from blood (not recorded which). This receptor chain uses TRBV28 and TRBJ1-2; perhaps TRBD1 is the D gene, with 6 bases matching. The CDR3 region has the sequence CASHTGNRNYGYTF. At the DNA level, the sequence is TGTGCCAGCCATACAGGGAATCGGAACTATGGCTACACCTTC.